This T cell receptor beta chain was documented in a study of Ad26.COV2.S vaccination and SARS-CoV-2 variants. Study background: Within the COV1001 Ad26.COV2.S trial arm, the donor was enrolled. By the intramuscular route, Ad26.COV2.S was given once, or twice 56 days apart. Notes on the study in general: Reportedly, spike-specific CD8+ and CD4+ T cell responses achieved substantial breadth once vaccination had taken place.

Treatment indicated: approximately 18 received Ad26.COV2.S at low or high dose, single or two shots; roughly five received placebo; per-sample allocation not given. Samples came from day 63 after the first vaccine or placebo injection. V lost 10 bases, J lost 2 bases, and 16 bases lay in between. CDR1 and CDR2 from the germline V gene are MGHDK and SYGVNS. This CDR3 has 14 amino acids. A note on this clone: Its antigen is as yet unknown.

Assay: immunoSEQ multiplex PCR; the TCRdb copy retains only in-frame clones and omits some. This table has fewer than 400,000 clones, 85% appearing once. The chain carries TRBV25-1 and TRBJ2-3; TRBD1 or TRBD2 may be the D gene (6 bases each). Sequences were derived from peripheral blood, sampled in a trial of Ad26.COV2.S vaccine versus placebo. This receptor was obtained from a person between 18 and 59 years old who received the Ad26.COV2.S COVID-19 vaccine or a placebo. The CDR3 DNA sequence: TGTGCCACCGCCCCGGGGGCCTTCACAGATACGCAGTATTTT. Encoded protein: CATAPGAFTDTQYF.